These T cell receptor beta chains were read from a single sample in a study of graft-versus-host responses after intestinal transplantation. Profiling relied on immunoSEQ multiplex PCR, and the TCRdb table lists in-frame clones only, not all of them. The table includes fewer than 95,000 clones, 85% to 95% detected once. The antigens for these receptors are not known. The input for sequencing was unstimulated CD8+ T cells sorted from spleen or lymph node cells, taken before transplant. Source of these receptors: a human donor who was the organ donor for an intestinal transplant. Each CDR3 is given with its conserved first and last residue.

V gene	J gene	CDR3 protein
TRBV27	TRBJ2-7	CASSTGTTYEQYF
TRBV6-1	TRBJ2-1	CASSEEAAVYNEQFF
TRBV9	TRBJ2-5	CASSSRGLAVQETQYF
TRBV10-2	TRBJ2-5	CASSDRQETQYF
TRBV11-2	TRBJ2-7	CASSFGVADYF
TRBV9	TRBJ1-1	CASSVESWGVGNTEAFF
TRBV4-3	TRBJ1-3	CASSQRRQGPSGNTIYF
TRBV5-6	TRBJ1-5	CASSLGEVRQPQHF
TRBV19	TRBJ1-1	CASSIRINTEAFF
TRBV30	TRBJ2-7	CAWSGDSYEQYF
TRBV11-2	TRBJ2-7	CASSLGGSDVEQYF
TRBV29-1	.	CSVEDSSSYEQYF
TRBV4-3	TRBJ1-1	CASSQVSNTEAFF
TRBV29-1	TRBJ2-7	CSVVSTGGEQYF
TRBV7-2	.	CASSFDNSYEQYF
TRBV18	TRBJ2-6	CASSPGTGASGANVLTF
TRBV2	TRBJ2-7	CASSDDRDYEQYF
TRBV5-8	TRBJ2-3	CASSLAGQGPVSTDTQYF
TRBV28	TRBJ2-7	CASSLNVGYYEQYF
TRBV2	TRBJ2-2	CASRDTGLAGGRANTGELFF
TRBV4-2	TRBJ1-2	CASSQDPRAPIYGYTF
TRBV11-2	TRBJ2-7	CASSLGVSQVALEAYEQYF
TRBV6-1	TRBJ1-4	CASSERGVPTNEKLFF
TRBV7-9	TRBJ1-1	CASRSFPGQLGNTEAFF
TRBV30	TRBJ2-1	CAWTPGTARSYNEQFF
TRBV9	TRBJ2-3	CASSARAGKDTDTQYF
TRBV5-1	TRBJ1-2	CASSGAGTGLPNYGYTF
TRBV4-2	TRBJ2-1	CASSQDVGLAQDEQFF
TRBV11-2	TRBJ2-3	CASSLGGQGAYGDTQYF
TRBV9	TRBJ1-1	CASTAGANTEAFF
TRBV27	TRBJ1-6	CASSLGGISPLHF
TRBV6-6	TRBJ2-3	CASIGLSTDTQYF
TRBV19	TRBJ2-7	CASSLTDSSYEQYF
TRBV11-2	TRBJ2-7	CASSLTSRSYEQYF
TRBV9	TRBJ2-2	CASSPEGGYTGELFF
TRBV27	TRBJ2-7	CASSFGAGGPYEQYF
TRBV19	TRBJ1-5	CASIRNPLGTPLGSNQPQHF